The 29 T cell receptor beta chains in this list originate from one sample, sequenced in a study of cytomegalovirus exposure and HLA in healthy donors. PCR used 60 Vbeta primers and 13 Jbeta primers. Method: immunoSEQ multiplex PCR; TCRdb's copy keeps in-frame clones and lacks some. Of 150,000 to 200,000 clones listed, 75% to 80% are singletons. Source material: PBMCs. The receptors were sampled from a man aged 45-60 years in good health and CMV-seropositive.

V and J are TRBV27 and TRBJ2-7; maybe TRBD2 (5 bases). Germline V lookup: CDR1 MNHEY, CDR2 SMNVEV (reference sequence). V shed 2 bases and J shed 1 base, with 15 bases lying between them. This CDR3 spans 16 amino acids. As DNA, the CDR3 is TGTGCCAGCAGTTTAGCCACCCCTGAGGGTTCCTACGAGCAGTACTTC. Residues: CASSLATPEGSYEQYF.

This clone was picked up a small number of times. The J gene is TRBJ1-1, the V gene TRBV7-9; no firm D call. This CDR3 contains 14 residues. Germline loops: CDR1 SEHNR, CDR2 FQNEAQ (reference sequence). V gave up 5 bases and J gave up 5 bases, with 15 bases separating them. For the CDR3, the DNA is TGTGCCAGCAGCCGGTCCGGGTTGAGGACTGAAGCTTTCTTT. Translation: CASSRSGLRTEAFF.

The chain carries TRBV28 and TRBJ1-1, with a weak D call TRBD1 (6 bases). V lost 4 bases to trimming and J lost 6 bases, with 21 bases between them. The CDR3 is made up of 16 amino acids. The germline V gene has CDR1 MDHEN and CDR2 SYDVKM. The CDR3, as DNA: TGTGCCAGCAGTTCCAGCACTACAGGGAATTTCGCTGAAGCTTTCTTT. Residues: CASSSSTTGNFAEAFF.

V and J are TRBV6-1 and TRBJ2-6; 9 bases map to TRBD1. Germline-derived CDR1 and CDR2 are MNHNS and SASEGT. With V trimmed by 1 base and J by 0 bases, 10 bases remained unmatched. The CDR3 has 20 amino acids. CDR3 sequence: CASSEGDRVPASSGANVLTF. CDR3 sequence (DNA): TGTGCCAGCAGTGAAGGGGACAGGGTACCGGCTAGCTCTGGGGCCAACGTCCTGACTTTC.

Of note for this clone: An end of the junction differs from the germline gene, which may be a read error. The V gene is TRBV14, the J gene TRBJ1-6; D is possibly TRBD1 (5 bases). The CDR3 contains 15 residues. Germline V gives CDR1 SGHDN, CDR2 FVKESK. As DNA, the CDR3 is TGTGCCAGCAGCCAACAGGGAAGGTATAATTCACTCCTCCACTTT. It yields the protein CASSQQGRYNSLLHF.

The DNA of the CDR3 is TGTGCCAGCAGCCGAACTGAATCAGGTTTTCAAGAGACCCAGTACTTC. It is translated as CASSRTESGFQETQYF. V is TRBV14 and J is TRBJ2-5; no clear D gene. Trimming removed 4 bases at V and 2 bases at J, with 17 bases between. Germline V CDR1 and CDR2: SGHDN, FVKESK. This CDR3 is built from 16 residues.

The J gene is TRBJ2-2, the V gene TRBV7-9; 8 bases map to TRBD2. CDR1 SEHNR and CDR2 FQNEAQ come from the germline V gene (reference sequence). The junction had 8 bases not matched to a gene; V was cut back by 3 bases and J by 5 bases. The CDR3 length is 16 residues. The CDR3 region is CASSLVAGFETGELFF. The CDR3 DNA sequence: TGTGCCAGCAGCTTGGTAGCGGGGTTTGAAACCGGGGAGCTGTTTTTT.

The chain is built from TRBV18 and TRBJ1-5, with 7 bases identical to TRBD1. The CDR3 is made up of 16 amino acids. Germline values: CDR1 KGHSH, CDR2 LQKENI. V trimming: 4 bases; J trimming: 0 bases; junction bases outside the gene matches: 6. The CDR3 is CASSLSQGSSNQPQHF. As DNA, the CDR3 is TGTGCCAGCTCACTTTCACAGGGGAGTAGCAATCAGCCCCAGCATTTT.

CDR3 bases: TGTGCCAGCAGAAGACTAGCGGGGGGTGGGGAGACCCAGTACTTC. This gives the protein CASRRLAGGGETQYF. The V call is TRBV27, the J call TRBJ2-5; 13 bases fit TRBD2. CDR3 length: 15 residues. CDR1 and CDR2 (germline): MNHEY, SMNVEV (reference sequence). Trimming at V came to 6 bases and at J to 5 bases, leaving 6 bases not matched to a gene.

Turning to this clone: The sample contains more than one DNA sequence encoding this CDR3. V usage is TRBV18 and J usage is TRBJ1-5; D uncertain. With 2 bases removed from V and 4 bases from J, the gap between germline ends came to 6 bases. Per the germline V gene, CDR1 is KGHSH and CDR2 is LQKENI. CDR3 size: 13 residues. The CDR3 bases are TGTGCCAGCTCACCATCCGGGAATCAGCCCCAGCATTTT. Protein: CASSPSGNQPQHF.

This chain uses TRBV5-6 with TRBJ2-7; D is possibly TRBD2 (7 bases). Germline V lookup: CDR1 SGHDT, CDR2 YYEEEE. The CDR3 has 16 amino acids. Trimming removed 4 bases from V and 2 bases from J, with 19 bases in between. The CDR3 is CASSIGGTLKTYEQYV. CDR3 coding DNA: TGTGCCAGCAGCATCGGGGGGACACTCAAAACCTACGAGCAGTACGTC.

The chain carries TRBV28 and TRBJ1-4; TRBD1 aligns across 10 bases. Trimming cost V 5 bases and J 6 bases; bases outside gene matches: 3. From germline, CDR1 is MDHEN and CDR2 SYDVKM. The CDR3 runs to 14 residues. The CDR3 sequence: CASSPGTGDEKLFF. CDR3 sequence (DNA): TGTGCCAGCAGTCCCGGGACAGGGGATGAAAAACTGTTTTTT.

V is TRBV5-4 and J is TRBJ2-1; D might be TRBD1 (6 bases). Germline CDR1 and CDR2: SGHNT and YYREEE (reference sequence). The CDR3 length is 15 residues. Trimming removed 1 base at V and 3 bases at J, with 11 bases between. CDR3 DNA sequence: TGTGCCAGCAGCTTGAGCGGCAGGGGCTACAATGAGCAGTTCTTC. It translates to CASSLSGRGYNEQFF.

This rearrangement joins TRBV4-1 to TRBJ1-1; D is undetermined. Germline-derived CDR1 and CDR2 are MGHRA and YSYEKL. Trimming pared 3 bases from V and 5 bases from J, leaving 7 bases between. The CDR3 has 12 amino acids. CDR3 nucleotides: TGCGCCAGCAGCCAGAGCCGGACTGAAGCTTTCTTT. It codes for CASSQSRTEAFF.

This clone was observed a single time. This chain joins TRBV27 and TRBJ1-4; D is possibly TRBD1 (6 bases). V dropped 6 bases and J dropped 4 bases, with 9 bases sitting between them. The germline CDR1 and CDR2 sequences are MNHEY and SMNVEV (reference sequence). There are 13 residues in the CDR3. The CDR3 coding sequence is TGTGCCAGCAGGTGGACAGTTAATGAAAAACTGTTTTTT. It specifies CASRWTVNEKLFF.

CDR3 DNA sequence: TGTGCCAGCATTCGCGAGGGGGTTAACTATGGCTACACCTTC. This encodes CASIREGVNYGYTF. This sequence joins TRBV2 and TRBJ1-2; the D gene is possibly TRBD1 (6 bases). Per germline, CDR1 SNHLY and CDR2 FYNNEI. With 7 bases removed from V and 1 base from J, the gap between germline ends came to 13 bases. The CDR3 has 14 amino acids.

V and J are TRBV13 and TRBJ1-4, with D possibly being TRBD1 (5 bases). The CDR3 contains 15 residues. With 1 base removed from V and 4 bases from J, the gap between germline ends came to 10 bases. Germline V CDR1 and CDR2: PRHDT, FYEKMQ (reference sequence). The CDR3 loop is CASSLDRQINEKLFF. CDR3 DNA sequence: TGTGCCAGCAGCTTAGACAGACAGATTAATGAAAAACTGTTTTTT.

This rearrangement joins TRBV4-2 to TRBJ2-7, with a possible D match to TRBD1 (6 bases). The germline V and J ends were trimmed by 1 base and 1 base, with 11 bases remaining between them. Looked up from germline, CDR1 is LGHNA and CDR2 is YNFKEQ. The CDR3 extends over 15 amino acids. CDR3 sequence: CASSQGETGSYEQYF. CDR3 DNA: TGTGCCAGCAGCCAAGGAGAGACAGGATCCTACGAGCAGTACTTC.

The chain links TRBV5-4 to TRBJ1-4; D call uncertain. Germline V gene sequence: CDR1 SGHNT, CDR2 YYREEE (reference sequence). V lost 0 bases and J lost 6, with 12 bases in between. This CDR3 is built from 15 residues. The CDR3 coding sequence is TGTGCCAGCAGCTTGGGTGACCCGAGGGATGAAAAACTGTTTTTT. Its translation is CASSLGDPRDEKLFF.

This clone has only one observation. V is TRBV5-4 and J is TRBJ2-2; TRBD1 agrees at 12 bases. V lost 2 bases and J lost 7; bases outside the gene matches: 6. Germline V lookup: CDR1 SGHNT, CDR2 YYREEE (reference sequence). This CDR3 is 16 amino acids long. The CDR3 nucleotides are TGTGCCAGCAGCTTAGGGACAGGGGGCCGGGTCGGGGAGCTGTTTTTT. Amino acids: CASSLGTGGRVGELFF.

The chain uses TRBV7-2 and TRBJ2-3, with TRBD2 matching over 9 bases. Germline trimming cut 1 base from V and 1 base from J; bases unmatched to any gene: 3. CDR1 is SGHTA and CDR2 is FQGNSA in the germline V gene. The CDR3 has 16 amino acids. CDR3 residues: CASSLGIAGGTDTQYF. The DNA of the CDR3 is TGTGCCAGCAGCTTAGGTATAGCGGGGGGCACAGATACGCAGTATTTT.

The V and J genes are TRBV6-5 and TRBJ1-1; D gene unclear. The CDR3 consists of 15 residues. Germline V gene lookup returns CDR1 MNHEY and CDR2 SVGAGI. Trimming removed 0 bases from V and 1 base from J, with 9 bases in between. CDR3 nucleotide sequence: TGTGCCAGCAGTTACTCTCGCCGGGGGAACACTGAAGCTTTCTTT. As protein: CASSYSRRGNTEAFF.

The gene calls are TRBV4-3 and TRBJ2-7, with 7 nucleotides matching TRBD1. This CDR3 is 16 amino acids long. V was pared by 3 bases and J by 5 bases, with 13 bases of the junction left unmatched. Germline CDR1 and CDR2: LGHNA and YSLEER. CDR3 nucleotide sequence: TGCGCCAGCAGCCATTGGATAATAGGGGGCTTCGACGAGCAGTACTTC. Residues: CASSHWIIGGFDEQYF.

The chain links TRBV4-2 to TRBJ2-7; 7 bases line up with TRBD2. Germline V gene lookup returns CDR1 LGHNA and CDR2 YNFKEQ. V trimming: 4 bases; J trimming: 2 bases; junction bases outside the gene matches: 11. The CDR3 contains 16 residues. CDR3 protein: CASSLLASRGPYEQYF. In nucleotides, the CDR3 is TGTGCCAGCAGCCTACTAGCGTCTAGGGGCCCCTACGAGCAGTACTTC.

V gene TRBV21-1 combines with J gene TRBJ1-2; the table's D gene call, TRBD1, was not cross checked with the DNA. TRBV21-1 is a pseudogene segment. CDR3 length: 13 residues. The CDR3 DNA is TGTGCCAGCGGCCGTTCAGGGGTATTGGGCTACACCTTC. Residues: CASGRSGVLGYTF.

V is TRBV20-1 and J is TRBJ2-7, with D maybe TRBD1 (5 bases). The CDR3 has 11 residues. Germline V lookup: CDR1 DFQATT, CDR2 SNEGSKA (reference sequence). Trimming removed 4 bases from V and 3 bases from J, with 7 bases in between. CDR3 sequence reads: CSANRNYEQYV. The DNA for the CDR3 is TGCAGTGCTAACAGGAACTACGAGCAGTACGTC.

The chain couples TRBV5-1 to TRBJ2-1, with TRBD2 as a possible D gene (6 bases). The CDR3 spans 16 residues. Trimming left V 0 bases short and J 4 bases short, with 14 bases between. Germline values: CDR1 SGHRS, CDR2 YFSETQ. DNA of the CDR3: TGCGCCAGCAGCTTGGTGCCCGGGGAGGAGTACAATGAGCAGTTCTTC. Protein product: CASSLVPGEEYNEQFF. Complete variable domain (other parts from reference TRBV5-1 and TRBJ2-1): KAGVTQTPRYLIKTRGQQVTLSCSPISGHRSVSWYQQTPGQGLQFLFEYFSETQRNKGNFPGRFSGRQFSNSRSEMNVSTLELGDSALYLCASSLVPGEEYNEQFFGPGTRLTVL.

This chain joins TRBV14 and TRBJ2-5; D remains unclear. CDR3 length: 17 amino acids. V was cut by 6 bases and J by 4 bases, with 24 bases left in between. From germline, CDR1 is SGHDN and CDR2 FVKESK. The CDR3: CASSPKIPNARGETQYF. DNA for the CDR3: TGTGCCAGCAGTCCCAAAATTCCAAACGCCAGAGGAGAGACCCAGTACTTC. Full variable domain (outside the CDR3, taken from reference TRBV14 and TRBJ2-5): EAGVTQFPSHSVIEKGQTVTLRCDPISGHDNLYWYRRVMGKEIKFLLHFVKESKQDESGMPNNRFLAERTGGTYSTLKVQPAELEDSGVYFCASSPKIPNARGETQYFGPGTRLLVL.

This chain links TRBV29-1 with TRBJ2-4; D unclear. The V and J ends lost 4 bases and 8 bases respectively, with 15 bases between them. The CDR3 totals 13 residues. The germline V gene has CDR1 SQVTM and CDR2 ANQGSEA. The CDR3 bases are TGCAGCGTTGTAGGCCCGGGTTTGGACATTCAGTACTTC. It encodes CSVVGPGLDIQYF.